A single sample gave rise to the 10 T cell receptor beta chains below, sequenced in a study of cytomegalovirus exposure and HLA in healthy donors. Use of 60 Vbeta and 13 Jbeta primers characterized the PCR. Method: immunoSEQ multiplex PCR; TCRdb's copy keeps in-frame clones and lacks some. The profile covers about 65,000 clones, with roughly 75% appearing a single time and approximately 4.3% taken by the ten largest. The sequencing sample was made of PBMCs. The receptors come from a woman aged 25 to 39 in good health and CMV-seronegative.

The V gene is TRBV4-2, the J gene TRBJ2-1; 12 nucleotides match TRBD2. After removal of 0 bases from V and 2 bases from J, the junction contained 5 bases not matched to a gene. The CDR3 is made up of 18 amino acids. Germline loops: CDR1 LGHNA, CDR2 YNFKEQ. CDR3 sequence reads: CASSQDASGGAAYNEQFF. The CDR3 region has the DNA TGTGCCAGCAGCCAAGATGCTAGCGGGGGGGCCGCCTACAATGAGCAGTTCTTC.

The CDR3 loop reads CASRQGNEQFF. The CDR3, as DNA: TGTGCCAGCAGACAGGGGAATGAGCAGTTCTTC. V is TRBV27 and J is TRBJ2-1, with 7 nucleotides matching TRBD1. The CDR3 loop spans 11 amino acids. J gave up 7 bases and V 6 bases, and 0 bases lay outside the gene matches. CDR1 and CDR2 (germline): MNHEY, SMNVEV (reference sequence).

The chain recombines TRBV7-2 with TRBJ1-5; a weak D match, TRBD1 (6 bases). The CDR3 totals 14 residues. The V end was cut by 5 bases, the J end by 3 bases, with 11 bases between. CDR1 is SGHTA and CDR2 is FQGNSA in the germline V gene. The CDR3 sequence: CASSPGQHNQPQHF. DNA of the CDR3: TGTGCCAGCAGCCCCGGACAGCACAATCAGCCCCAGCATTTT.

This clone turned up a few times. The chain uses TRBV30 and TRBJ1-2, with unresolved D. Trimming pared 2 bases from V and 8 bases from J, leaving 12 bases between. Germline V CDR1 and CDR2: GTSNPN, SVGIG (reference sequence). CDR3 length: 12 amino acids. The DNA for the CDR3 is TGTGCCTGGAGTATGGGAGATGGCGGCTACACCTTC. It encodes CAWSMGDGGYTF.

This clone was detected only once. The rearrangement joins TRBV30 to TRBJ1-2; the D gene is possibly TRBD1 (6 bases). With 2 bases removed from V and 6 bases from J, the gap between germline ends came to 13 bases. Germline V CDR1 and CDR2: GTSNPN, SVGIG (reference sequence). CDR3 length equals 13 residues. CDR3 in DNA: TGTGCCTGGAGTCGAAAACAGGGAGATGGCTACACCTTC. Amino acid sequence: CAWSRKQGDGYTF. Together with reference TRBV30 and TRBJ1-2, the CDR3 gives the full variable domain: SQTIHQWPATLVQPVGSPLSLECTVEGTSNPNLYWYRQAAGRGLQLLFYSVGIGQISSEVPQNLSASRPQDRQFILSSKKLLLSDSGFYLCAWSRKQGDGYTFGSGTRLTVV.

V gene TRBV6-1 combines with J gene TRBJ2-1, with 7 positions matching TRBD1. V dropped 1 base and J dropped 2; count of bases not matched to a gene: 2. The CDR3 consists of 15 residues. Germline CDR1 and CDR2: MNHNS and SASEGT. The CDR3 region is CASSEDRGPYNEQFF. For the CDR3, the DNA is TGTGCCAGCAGTGAAGACAGGGGACCCTACAATGAGCAGTTCTTC.

The gene calls are TRBV4-1 and TRBJ1-1; 9 bases match TRBD1. The CDR3 runs to 13 residues. J was trimmed by 10 bases and V by 3 bases; bases with no gene match: 6. CDR1 MGHRA and CDR2 YSYEKL come from the germline V gene. CDR3 sequence reads: CASSHVGTGLAFF. In nucleotides, the CDR3 is TGCGCCAGCAGCCATGTCGGGACAGGGTTAGCTTTCTTT.

This clone was observed a handful of times. V is TRBV11-2 and J is TRBJ1-4; D is perhaps TRBD1 (5 bases). Trimming took 3 bases from V and 6 from J, leaving 11 bases between them. This CDR3 spans 14 amino acids. The V gene's germline CDR1 is SGHAT and CDR2 FQNNGV. CDR3 sequence reads: CASSLGQIDEKLFF. The DNA for the CDR3 is TGTGCCAGCAGCTTGGGGCAGATCGATGAAAAACTGTTTTTT.

The chain combines TRBV30 with TRBJ1-1; D is unresolved. The CDR3 loop spans 12 amino acids. Germline V gene lookup returns CDR1 GTSNPN and CDR2 SVGIG (reference sequence). Trimming took off 0 bases at V and 7 bases at J, with 9 bases between the two ends. The CDR3 DNA reads as TGTGCCTGGAGTGTACGCGGTCGTGAAGCTTTCTTT. Translated, it gives CAWSVRGREAFF.

This clone was recorded a few times. This rearrangement joins TRBV28 to TRBJ2-7, with a weak D call TRBD2 (6 bases). V was cut by 5 bases and J by 6 bases, with 11 bases left in between. CDR3 length equals 12 residues. CDR1 MDHEN and CDR2 SYDVKM come from the germline V gene. CDR3 in DNA: TGTGCCAGCAGTCCGCTGGAGGGCGAGCAGTACTTC. It is translated as CASSPLEGEQYF.